A single T cell receptor beta chain is shown here with its context. Its antigen remains unidentified. TCRdb's table, derived via immunoSEQ multiplex PCR, lists solely in-frame clones and lacks some. This repertoire shows roughly 80,000 clones, about nine tenths found once; its top ten account for 4.2%. The data belong to a study of T cell responses to AZD1222 COVID-19 vaccine. Study-level information: It was second doses at about 4 or about 12 weeks that were pooled.

The study, taken as a whole, reports: Clonal diversity was possibly underestimated; the donors were predominantly white British and more often female. Two AZD1222 doses significantly raised spike-specific TCR breadth and depth over controls.

This CDR3 comprises 17 residues. The V and J ends lost 3 bases and 0 bases respectively, with 13 bases between them. CDR1 and CDR2 (germline): KGHDR, SFDVKD. This sample comprised peripheral blood, obtained on day 0 of AZD1222 vaccination. This clonotype originated in an adult in good health. This chain links TRBV24-1 with TRBJ2-2; a weak D match, TRBD1 (6 bases). CDR3 in amino acids: CATSDPTRGTNTGELFF. Written as DNA, the CDR3 is TGTGCCACCAGTGATCCAACCAGGGGAACGAACACCGGGGAGCTGTTTTTT.